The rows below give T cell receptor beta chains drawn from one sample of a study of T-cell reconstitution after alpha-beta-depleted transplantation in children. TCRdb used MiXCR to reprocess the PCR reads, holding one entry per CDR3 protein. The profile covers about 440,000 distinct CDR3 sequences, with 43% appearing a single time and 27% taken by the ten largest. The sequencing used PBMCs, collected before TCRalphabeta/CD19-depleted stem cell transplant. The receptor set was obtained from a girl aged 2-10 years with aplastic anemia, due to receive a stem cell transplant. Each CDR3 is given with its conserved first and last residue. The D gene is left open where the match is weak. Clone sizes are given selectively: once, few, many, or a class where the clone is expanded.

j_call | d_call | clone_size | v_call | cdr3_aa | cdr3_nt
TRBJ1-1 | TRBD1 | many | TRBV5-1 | CASSGAGQGRTEAFF | TGCGCCAGCAGCGGGGCGGGACAGGGAAGGACTGAAGCTTTCTTT
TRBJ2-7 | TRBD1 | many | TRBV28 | CASSFVTGLSEQYF | TGTGCCAGCAGTTTCGTGACAGGGCTTAGCGAGCAGTACTTC
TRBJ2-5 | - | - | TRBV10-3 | CAISESILGGRETQYF | TGTGCCATCAGTGAGTCGATACTTGGGGGCAGGGAGACCCAGTACTTC
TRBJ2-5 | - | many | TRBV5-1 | CASSLGLATAETQYF | TGCGCCAGCAGTTTAGGTCTAGCCACGGCGGAGACCCAGTACTTC
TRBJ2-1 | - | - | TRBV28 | CASTANYNEQFF | TGTGCCAGCACCGCGAATTACAATGAGCAGTTCTTC
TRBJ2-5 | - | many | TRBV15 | CATSRDALRQETQYF | TGTGCCACCAGCAGAGATGCACTTCGCCAAGAGACCCAGTACTTC
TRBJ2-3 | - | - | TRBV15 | CATSSWGVPTDTQYF | TGTGCCACCAGCAGCTGGGGCGTTCCCACAGATACGCAGTATTTT
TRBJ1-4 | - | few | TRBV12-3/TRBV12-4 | CASRPGAQPAWEKLFF | TGTGCCAGCAGACCGGGCGCCCAGCCAGCTTGGGAAAAACTGTTTTTT
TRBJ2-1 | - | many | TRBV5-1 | CASSPGGGYNEQFF | TGCGCCAGCAGCCCCGGAGGGGGCTACAATGAGCAGTTCTTC
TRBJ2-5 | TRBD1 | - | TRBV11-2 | CASSERHLGGTGAKETQYF | TGTGCCAGCAGCGAGAGGCACCTAGGGGGGACAGGGGCTAAAGAGACCCAGTACTTC
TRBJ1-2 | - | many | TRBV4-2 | CASSPENSNYGYTF | TGTGCCAGCAGCCCGGAGAACAGTAACTATGGCTACACCTTC
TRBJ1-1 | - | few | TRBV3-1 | CASSQDWRGSNTEAFF | TGTGCCAGCAGCCAAGATTGGAGGGGTAGCAACACTGAAGCTTTCTTT
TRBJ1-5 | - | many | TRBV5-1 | CASSLVGGSDNQPQHF | TGCGCCAGCAGCTTGGTAGGGGGATCAGACAATCAGCCCCAGCATTTT
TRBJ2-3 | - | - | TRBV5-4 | CASSRDATDTQYF | TGTGCCAGCAGCCGGGACGCCACAGATACGCAGTATTTT
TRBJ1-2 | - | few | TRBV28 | CASTSDNYGYTF | TGTGCCAGCACAAGCGATAACTATGGCTACACCTTC
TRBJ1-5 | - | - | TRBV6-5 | CASSYTSNQPQHF | TGTGCCAGCAGTTACACCAGCAATCAGCCCCAGCATTTT
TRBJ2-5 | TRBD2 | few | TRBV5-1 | CASSLGASLAGEETQYF | TGCGCCAGCAGCTTGGGGGCCTCCCTAGCGGGAGAAGAGACCCAGTACTTC
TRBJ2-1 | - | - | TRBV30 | CAWSGDMGYSYNEQFF | TGTGCCTGGAGTGGGGACATGGGGTACTCCTACAATGAGCAGTTCTTC
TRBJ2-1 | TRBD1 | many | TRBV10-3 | CAISAGDRGKNEQFF | TGTGCCATCAGTGCAGGGGACAGGGGAAAAAATGAGCAGTTCTTC
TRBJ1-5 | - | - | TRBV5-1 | CASILGTNGNQPQHF | TGCGCCAGCATCTTGGGGACTAATGGCAATCAGCCCCAGCATTTT
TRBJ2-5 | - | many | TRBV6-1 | CASPVLDQETQYF | TGTGCCAGCCCCGTCTTGGACCAAGAGACCCAGTACTTC
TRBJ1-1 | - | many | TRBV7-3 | CASSPLGGLNTEAFF | TGTGCCAGCAGTCCGCTGGGGGGATTGAACACTGAAGCTTTCTTT
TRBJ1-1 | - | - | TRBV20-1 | CSARETPYTEAFF | TGCAGTGCTAGGGAGACACCGTACACTGAAGCTTTCTTT
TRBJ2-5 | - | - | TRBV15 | CATSRDGGGKTQYF | TGTGCCACCAGCAGAGACGGTGGGGGGAAGACCCAGTACTTC
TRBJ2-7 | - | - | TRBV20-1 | CSARVGGRSSYEQYF | TGCAGTGCTAGAGTTGGTGGGAGGAGCTCCTACGAGCAGTACTTC
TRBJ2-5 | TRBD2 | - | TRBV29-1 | CSVDRTSGVQETQYF | TGCAGCGTGGATAGGACTAGCGGGGTCCAAGAGACCCAGTACTTC
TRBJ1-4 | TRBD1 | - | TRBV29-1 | CSVTQGATNEKLFF | TGCAGCGTAACACAGGGGGCGACTAATGAAAAACTGTTTTTT
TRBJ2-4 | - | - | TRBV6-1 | CASSEQAGVLISAKNIQYF | TGTGCCAGCAGTGAACAAGCAGGGGTCCTGATTTCAGCCAAAAACATTCAGTACTTC
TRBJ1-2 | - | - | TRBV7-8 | CASSFEGIGYTF | TGTGCCAGCAGCTTTGAAGGGATTGGCTACACCTTC
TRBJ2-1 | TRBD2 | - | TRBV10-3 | CAISAVGGTSGRVEQFF | TGTGCCATCAGTGCAGTTGGAGGGACTAGCGGGAGGGTAGAGCAGTTCTTC
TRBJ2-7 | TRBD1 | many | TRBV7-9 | CASSSPGQGAYEQYF | TGTGCCAGCAGCTCCCCGGGACAGGGGGCCTACGAGCAGTACTTC
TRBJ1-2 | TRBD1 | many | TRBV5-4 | CASSLRTGSGDGYTF | TGTGCCAGCAGCCTAAGGACAGGGTCGGGAGATGGCTACACCTTC
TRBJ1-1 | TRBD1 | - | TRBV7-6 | CASSLEARGGTEAFF | TGTGCCAGCAGCTTAGAGGCCAGGGGGGGCACTGAAGCTTTCTTT
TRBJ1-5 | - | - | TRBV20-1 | CSARVHRNQPQHF | TGCAGTGCTAGGGTCCATCGCAATCAGCCCCAGCATTTT